Many counts were recorded for the clone carrying this T cell receptor beta chain. What it recognizes is unknown. A constant-region primer served to make TCR beta cDNA from roughly 540 ng total RNA. For TCR beta, libraries were produced by three nested multiplex PCR rounds using slightly modified ARM-PCR. Running around 10 cycles apiece, the first two PCR rounds relied on TRBV1-TRBV30 forward primers together with a C-beta reverse primer. TCRdb reanalysed the multiplex PCR reads using MiXCR and keeps one entry per CDR3 protein. The sample has more than 95,000 distinct CDR3 sequences, 55% to 75% seen once. This CDR3 spans 13 amino acids. CDR1 and CDR2 from the germline V gene are SGHVS and FQNEAQ. Trimming shortened V by 2 bases and J by 8 bases, and 10 bases separated the two germline ends. The data belong to a study of tumor-infiltrating lymphocytes in primary liver carcinoma. Overall study: These patients were men and women whose ages were 30 to 69 years. Tissue type made little difference to sample yields of roughly 3.65 to 7.5 million productive TCRbeta reads.

Bulk tissue was left unsorted, and RNA and DNA were co-extracted from about 20-30 mg of it. Study results and limitations: Top clones occupying all five tumor regions numbered only about 8-25%.

This sequence was found in a woman between 55 and 75 years old with primary liver carcinoma and hepatitis B virus infection. J is TRBJ2-1 and V is TRBV7-8, with D hard to call. The specimen sequenced was liver tumor tissue from sampling region 3. Subset specified: tumor region T3, left-lateral pole. In nucleotides, the CDR3 is TGTGCCAGCAGCTTAAAATTGGTCCATGAGCAGTTCTTC. Translated: CASSLKLVHEQFF. Together with reference TRBV7-8 and TRBJ2-1, the CDR3 gives the full variable domain: GAGVSQSPRYKVAKRGQDVALRCDPISGHVSLFWYQQALGQGPEFLTYFQNEAQLDKSGLPSDRFFAERPEGSVSTLKIQRTQQEDSAVYLCASSLKLVHEQFFGPGTRLTVL.